A single T cell receptor (beta chain) is shown here with its context. The antigen remains undetermined. Germline CDR1 and CDR2: MNHEY and SVGAGI. The V end lost 6 bases, the J end lost 6 bases, and 12 bases lay between the germline ends. This CDR3 is built from 13 residues. This sample is part of a study of graft-versus-host responses after intestinal transplantation. Whole-study context: Every recipient had anti-thymocyte globulin induction and roughly 3 years of tacrolimus plus steroids.

Overall study results and limits: GvH clones occurred in recipient marrow; some first appeared in ileum or blood.

The protocol was immunoSEQ multiplex PCR, while the TCRdb copy is restricted to in-frame clones and leaves out a portion. The repertoire holds around 100,000 clones, with approximately 94% as singletons. The V gene is TRBV6-5, the J gene TRBJ1-5, with D perhaps TRBD1 (6 bases). The sequences come from unstimulated CD8+ T cells sorted from spleen or lymph node cells, collected before intestinal transplant. This clonotype was sampled from a human donor who received an intestinal transplant. The CDR3 nucleotides read TGTGCCAGCAGCCTAATACAGGGTCAGCCCCAGCATTTT. Translating it yields CASSLIQGQPQHF.